This T cell receptor beta chain comes out of a study of blood T cell repertoires in COVID-19. The data were produced by immunoSEQ multiplex PCR, yet TCRdb's version contains in-frame clones alone and is incomplete. Of under 250,000 clones listed, about 90% are singletons. CDR3 length equals 16 residues. Per the germline V gene, CDR1 is MNHEY and CDR2 is SVGAGI. Trimming removed 0 bases from V and 1 base from J, with 10 bases in between. The participants were between about 18 and 90 years old and came from fewer than 25 US areas. Clinical history as reported by participants underpinned cohort assignment.

Sequencing used PBMCs or T cells enriched from blood (not recorded which). The genes are TRBV6-5 and TRBJ2-1, with D possibly TRBD2 on 7 matching bases. This clonotype was sampled from a woman between 40 and 50 years old who had been exposed to COVID-19. The CDR3 region is CASSYSGGASYNEQFF. The CDR3 DNA reads TGTGCCAGCAGTTACTCGGGGGGGGCTTCCTACAATGAGCAGTTCTTC.